One and the same sample provided the 2 T cell receptor beta chains below, sequenced in a study of patients and donors after allogeneic stem cell transplantation. TCRdb processed the RT-PCR reads anew with MiXCR; each CDR3 protein has one entry. The sample shows under 35,000 distinct CDR3 sequences, roughly a third of them seen only once. Source material: blood, either unsorted or a sorted T cell fraction (not recorded which). Receptor source: a human donor who was either an allogeneic HSCT recipient or a stem cell or donor lymphocyte infusion donor (not recorded which). It is not recorded whose cells these are; they may come from a transplant donor.

The V call is TRBV7-2, the J call TRBJ2-3; D might be TRBD1 or TRBD2, each matching 5 bases. CDR1 and CDR2 from the germline V gene are SGHTA and FQGNSA. Trimming removed 0 bases from V and 2 bases from J, with 12 bases in between. The CDR3 runs to 16 residues. CDR3 loop: CASSLAGDAFTDTQYF. The CDR3 DNA reads as TGTGCCAGCAGCTTAGCGGGGGACGCCTTCACAGATACGCAGTATTTT. The full variable domain, its missing parts supplied by reference TRBV7-2 and TRBJ2-3, is GAGVSQSPSNKVTEKGKDVELRCDPISGHTALYWYRQSLGQGLEFLIYFQGNSAPDKSGLPSDRFSAERTGGSVSTLTIQRTQQEDSAVYLCASSLAGDAFTDTQYFGPGTRLTVL.

The chain combines TRBV11-2 with TRBJ2-1; unclear D gene. Germline CDR1 SGHAT, CDR2 FQNNGV. This CDR3 has 15 residues. The V gene lost 4 bases and the J gene lost 5 bases, with 15 bases spanning the gap. The CDR3 DNA is TGTGCCAGCAGCTCCAGAGGCCTACGAAACAATGAGCAGTTCTTC. This encodes CASSSRGLRNNEQFF.